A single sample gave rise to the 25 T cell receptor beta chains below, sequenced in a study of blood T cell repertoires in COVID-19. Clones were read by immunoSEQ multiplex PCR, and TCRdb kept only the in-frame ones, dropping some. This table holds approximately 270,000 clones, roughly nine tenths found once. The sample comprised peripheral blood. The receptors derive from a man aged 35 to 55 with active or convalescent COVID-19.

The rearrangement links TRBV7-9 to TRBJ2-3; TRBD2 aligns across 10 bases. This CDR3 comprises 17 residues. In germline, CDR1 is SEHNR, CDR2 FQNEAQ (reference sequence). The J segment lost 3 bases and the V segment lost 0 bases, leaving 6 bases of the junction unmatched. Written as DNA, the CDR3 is TGTGCCAGCAGCTTAGCCCAGCGGGGGGGCAATACAGATACGCAGTATTTT. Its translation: CASSLAQRGGNTDTQYF.

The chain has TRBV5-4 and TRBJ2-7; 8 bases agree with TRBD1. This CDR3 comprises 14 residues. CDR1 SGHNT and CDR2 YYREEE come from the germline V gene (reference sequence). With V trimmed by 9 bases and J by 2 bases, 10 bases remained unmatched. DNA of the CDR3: TGTGCCACCCGTGGGGACAGGAATACCTACGAGCAGTACTTC. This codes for CATRGDRNTYEQYF.

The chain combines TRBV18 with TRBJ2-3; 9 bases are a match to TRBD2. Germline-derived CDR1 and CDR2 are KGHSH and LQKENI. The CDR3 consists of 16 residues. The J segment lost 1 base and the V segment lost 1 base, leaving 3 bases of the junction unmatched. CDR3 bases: TGTGCCAGCTCACCACGTAGCGGGGGAGGCACAGATACGCAGTATTTT. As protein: CASSPRSGGGTDTQYF.

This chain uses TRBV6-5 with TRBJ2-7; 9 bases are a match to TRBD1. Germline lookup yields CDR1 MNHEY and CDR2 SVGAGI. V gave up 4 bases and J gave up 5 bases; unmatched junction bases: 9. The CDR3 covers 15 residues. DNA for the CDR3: TGTGCCAGCAGTTCCGCCGGGACAGGGCTCAACGAGCAGTACTTC. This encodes CASSSAGTGLNEQYF.

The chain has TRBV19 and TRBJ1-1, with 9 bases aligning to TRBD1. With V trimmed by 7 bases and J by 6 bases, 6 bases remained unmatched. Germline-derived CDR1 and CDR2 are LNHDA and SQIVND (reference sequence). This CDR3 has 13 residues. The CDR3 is CASIGQGWAEAFF. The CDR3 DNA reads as TGTGCCAGTATCGGACAGGGGTGGGCTGAAGCTTTCTTT.

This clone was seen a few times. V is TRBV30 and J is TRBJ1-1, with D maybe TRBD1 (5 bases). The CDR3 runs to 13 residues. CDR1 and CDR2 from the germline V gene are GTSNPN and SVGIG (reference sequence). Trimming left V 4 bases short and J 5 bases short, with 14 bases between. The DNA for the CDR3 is TGTGCCTGGACCCAACAAAGGGGTACTGAAGCTTTCTTT. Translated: CAWTQQRGTEAFF.

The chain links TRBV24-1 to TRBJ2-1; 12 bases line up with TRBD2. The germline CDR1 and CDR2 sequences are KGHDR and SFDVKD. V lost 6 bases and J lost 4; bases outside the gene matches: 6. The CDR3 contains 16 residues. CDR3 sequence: CATSSGTSGLYNEQFF. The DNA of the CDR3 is TGTGCCACCAGTTCGGGGACTAGCGGGCTGTACAATGAGCAGTTCTTC.

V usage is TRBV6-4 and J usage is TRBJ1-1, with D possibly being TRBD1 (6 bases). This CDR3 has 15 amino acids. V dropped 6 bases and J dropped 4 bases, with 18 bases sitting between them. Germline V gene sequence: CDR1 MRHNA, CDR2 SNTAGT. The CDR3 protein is CASRLGHTGSTEAFF. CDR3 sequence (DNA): TGTGCCAGCAGACTGGGACATACGGGTAGCACTGAAGCTTTCTTT.

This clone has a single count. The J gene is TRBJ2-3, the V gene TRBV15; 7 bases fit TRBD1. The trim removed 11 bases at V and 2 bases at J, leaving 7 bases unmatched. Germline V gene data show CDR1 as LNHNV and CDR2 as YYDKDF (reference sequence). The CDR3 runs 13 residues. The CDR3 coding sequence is TGTGCCTCCGGGACAGATTCCACAGATACGCAGTATTTT. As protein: CASGTDSTDTQYF.

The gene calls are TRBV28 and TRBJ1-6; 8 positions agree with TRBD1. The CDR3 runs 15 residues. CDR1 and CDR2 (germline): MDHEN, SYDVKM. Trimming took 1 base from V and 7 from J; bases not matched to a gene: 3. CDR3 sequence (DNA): TGTGCCAGCAGTTTATCCGGACAGGGCAATTCACCCCTCCACTTT. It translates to CASSLSGQGNSPLHF. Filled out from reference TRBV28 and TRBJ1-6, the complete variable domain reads DVKVTQSSRYLVKRTGEKVFLECVQDMDHENMFWYRQDPGLGLRLIYFSYDVKMKEKGDIPEGYSVSREKKERFSLILESASTNQTSMYLCASSLSGQGNSPLHFGNGTRLTVT.

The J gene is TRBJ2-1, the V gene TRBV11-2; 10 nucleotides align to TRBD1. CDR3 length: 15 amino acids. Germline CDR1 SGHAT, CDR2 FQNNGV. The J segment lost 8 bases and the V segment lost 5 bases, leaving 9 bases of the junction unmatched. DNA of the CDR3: TGTGCCAGCAGCCCCGGGACAGGGGCTATGGATGAGCAGTTCTTC. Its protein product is CASSPGTGAMDEQFF.

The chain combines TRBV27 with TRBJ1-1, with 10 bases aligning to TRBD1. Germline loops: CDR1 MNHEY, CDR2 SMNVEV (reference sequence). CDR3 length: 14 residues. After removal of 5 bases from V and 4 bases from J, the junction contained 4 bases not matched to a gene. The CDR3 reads CASSGGTGVTEAFF. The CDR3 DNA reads TGTGCCAGCAGTGGAGGGACAGGGGTCACTGAAGCTTTCTTT.

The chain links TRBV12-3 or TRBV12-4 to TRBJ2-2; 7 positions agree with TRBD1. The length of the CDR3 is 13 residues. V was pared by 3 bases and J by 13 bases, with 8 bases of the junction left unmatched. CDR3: CASSFDRVGRLFF. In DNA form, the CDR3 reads TGTGCCAGCAGTTTCGACAGGGTGGGGAGGCTGTTTTTT.

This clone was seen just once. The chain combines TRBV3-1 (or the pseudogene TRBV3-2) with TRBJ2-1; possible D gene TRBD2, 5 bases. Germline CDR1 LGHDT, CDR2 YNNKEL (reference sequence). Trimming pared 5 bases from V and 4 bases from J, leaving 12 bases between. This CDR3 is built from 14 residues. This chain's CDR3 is CASSSRRSYNEQFF. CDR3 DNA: TGTGCCAGCAGCTCCCGGAGGTCATACAATGAGCAGTTCTTC.

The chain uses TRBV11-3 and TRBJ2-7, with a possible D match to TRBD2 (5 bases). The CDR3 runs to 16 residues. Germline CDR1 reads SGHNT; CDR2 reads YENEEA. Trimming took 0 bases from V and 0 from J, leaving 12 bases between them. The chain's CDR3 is CASSLDWGVSSYEQYF. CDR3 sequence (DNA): TGTGCCAGCAGCTTAGATTGGGGAGTAAGCTCCTACGAGCAGTACTTC.

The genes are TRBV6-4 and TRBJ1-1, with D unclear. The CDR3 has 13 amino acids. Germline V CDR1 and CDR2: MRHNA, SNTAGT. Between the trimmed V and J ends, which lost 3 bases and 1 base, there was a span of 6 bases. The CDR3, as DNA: TGTGCCAGCAGTGAAGGGAGGAACACTGAAGCTTTCTTT. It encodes CASSEGRNTEAFF.

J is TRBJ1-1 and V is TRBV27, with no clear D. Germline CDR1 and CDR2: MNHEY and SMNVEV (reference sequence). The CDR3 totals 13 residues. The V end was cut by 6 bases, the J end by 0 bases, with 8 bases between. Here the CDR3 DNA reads TGTGCCAGCAGGTTCGGGTTGAACACTGAAGCTTTCTTT. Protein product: CASRFGLNTEAFF.

As DNA, the CDR3 is TGTGCCAGTAGTATACAGGGGGCCCGCTCCTACAATGAGCAGTTCTTC. This gives the protein CASSIQGARSYNEQFF. The J gene is TRBJ2-1, the V gene TRBV19; 8 positions agree with TRBD1. V gave up 2 bases and J gave up 0 bases; unmatched junction bases: 3. CDR3 length equals 16 residues. Germline CDR1 and CDR2: LNHDA and SQIVND (reference sequence). Variable domain in full (rest from reference TRBV19 and TRBJ2-1): DGGITQSPKYLFRKEGQNVTLSCEQNLNHDAMYWYRQDPGQGLRLIYYSQIVNDFQKGDIAEGYSVSREKKESFPLTVTSAQKNPTAFYLCASSIQGARSYNEQFFGPGTRLTVL.

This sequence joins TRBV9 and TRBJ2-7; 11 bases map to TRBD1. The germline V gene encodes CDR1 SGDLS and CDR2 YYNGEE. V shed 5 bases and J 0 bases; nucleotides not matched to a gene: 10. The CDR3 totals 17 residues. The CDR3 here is CASSGGTGGTSSYEQYF. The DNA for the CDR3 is TGTGCCAGCAGTGGGGGGACAGGGGGTACGAGCTCCTACGAGCAGTACTTC.

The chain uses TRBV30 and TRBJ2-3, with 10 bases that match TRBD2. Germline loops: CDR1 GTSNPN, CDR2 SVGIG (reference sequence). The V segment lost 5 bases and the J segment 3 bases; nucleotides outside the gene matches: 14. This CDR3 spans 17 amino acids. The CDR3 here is CAWDKNTRTSGTDTQYF. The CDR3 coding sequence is TGTGCCTGGGATAAAAACACACGGACTAGCGGAACAGATACGCAGTATTTT.

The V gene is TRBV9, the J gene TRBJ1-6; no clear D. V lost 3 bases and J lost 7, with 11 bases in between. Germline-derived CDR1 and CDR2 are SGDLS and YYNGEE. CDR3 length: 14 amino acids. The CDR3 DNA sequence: TGTGCCAGCAGCGGGCAGGAGCGGAATTCACCCCTCCACTTT. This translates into CASSGQERNSPLHF. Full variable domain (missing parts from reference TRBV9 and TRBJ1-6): DSGVTQTPKHLITATGQRVTLRCSPRSGDLSVYWYQQSLDQGLQFLIQYYNGEERAKGNILERFSAQQFPDLHSELNLSSLELGDSALYFCASSGQERNSPLHFGNGTRLTVT.

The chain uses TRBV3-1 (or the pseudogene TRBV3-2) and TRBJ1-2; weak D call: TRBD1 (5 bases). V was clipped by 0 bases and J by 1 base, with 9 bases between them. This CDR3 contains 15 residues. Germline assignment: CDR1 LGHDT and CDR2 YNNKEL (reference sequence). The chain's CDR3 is CASSQEFRDNYGYTF. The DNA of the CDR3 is TGTGCCAGCAGCCAAGAATTCAGGGATAACTATGGCTACACCTTC.

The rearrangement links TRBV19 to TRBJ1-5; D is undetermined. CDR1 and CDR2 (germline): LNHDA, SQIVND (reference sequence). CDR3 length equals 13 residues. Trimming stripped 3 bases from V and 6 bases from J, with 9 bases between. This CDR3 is CASSIVRSQPQHF. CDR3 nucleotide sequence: TGTGCCAGTAGTATCGTCAGGTCTCAGCCCCAGCATTTT.

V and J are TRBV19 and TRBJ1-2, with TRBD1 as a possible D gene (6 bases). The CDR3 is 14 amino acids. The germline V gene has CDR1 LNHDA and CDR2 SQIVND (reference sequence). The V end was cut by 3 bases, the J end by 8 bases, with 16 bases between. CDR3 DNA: TGTGCCAGTAGTATGGACAGCCGGGCGTACGGCTACACCTTC. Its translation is CASSMDSRAYGYTF.

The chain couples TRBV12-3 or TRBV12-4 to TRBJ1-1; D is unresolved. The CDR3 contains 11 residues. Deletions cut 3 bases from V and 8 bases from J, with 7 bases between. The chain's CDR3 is CASSLAKEAFF. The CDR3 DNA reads TGTGCCAGCAGTTTGGCCAAAGAAGCTTTCTTT.